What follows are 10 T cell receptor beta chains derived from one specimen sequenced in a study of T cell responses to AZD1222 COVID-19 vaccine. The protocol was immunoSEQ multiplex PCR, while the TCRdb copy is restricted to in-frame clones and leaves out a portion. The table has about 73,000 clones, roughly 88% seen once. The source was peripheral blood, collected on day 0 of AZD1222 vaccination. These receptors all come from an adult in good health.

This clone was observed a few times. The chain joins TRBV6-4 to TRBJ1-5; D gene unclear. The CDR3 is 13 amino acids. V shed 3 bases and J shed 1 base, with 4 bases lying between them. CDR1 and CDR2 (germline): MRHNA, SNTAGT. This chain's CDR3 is CASSEGSNQPQHF. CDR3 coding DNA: TGTGCCAGCAGTGAGGGAAGCAATCAGCCCCAGCATTTT.

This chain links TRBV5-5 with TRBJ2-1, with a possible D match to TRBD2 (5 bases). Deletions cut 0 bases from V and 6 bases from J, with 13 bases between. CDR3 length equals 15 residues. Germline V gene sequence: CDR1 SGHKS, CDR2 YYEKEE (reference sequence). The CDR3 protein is CASSLAGFRVNEQFF. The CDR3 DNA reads TGTGCCAGCAGCTTGGCGGGATTTAGGGTCAATGAGCAGTTCTTC.

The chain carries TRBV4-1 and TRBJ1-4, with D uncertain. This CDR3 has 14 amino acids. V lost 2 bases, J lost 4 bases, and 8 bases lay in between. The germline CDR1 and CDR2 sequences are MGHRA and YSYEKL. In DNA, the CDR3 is TGCGCCAGCAGCCAATCCGGGGTTAATGAAAAACTGTTTTTT. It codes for CASSQSGVNEKLFF.

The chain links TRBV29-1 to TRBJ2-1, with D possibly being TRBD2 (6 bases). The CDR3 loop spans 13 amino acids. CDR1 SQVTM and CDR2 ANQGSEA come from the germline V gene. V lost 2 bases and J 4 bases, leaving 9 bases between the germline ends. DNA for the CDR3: TGCAGCGTTGAACTAGCGCGATACAATGAGCAGTTCTTC. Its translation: CSVELARYNEQFF.

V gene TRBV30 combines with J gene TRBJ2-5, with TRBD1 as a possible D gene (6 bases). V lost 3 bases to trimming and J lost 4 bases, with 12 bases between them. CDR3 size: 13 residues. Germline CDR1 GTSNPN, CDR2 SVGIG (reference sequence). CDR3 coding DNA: TGTGCCTGGAGGGGGGCAGGGGTAGAGACCCAGTACTTC. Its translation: CAWRGAGVETQYF.

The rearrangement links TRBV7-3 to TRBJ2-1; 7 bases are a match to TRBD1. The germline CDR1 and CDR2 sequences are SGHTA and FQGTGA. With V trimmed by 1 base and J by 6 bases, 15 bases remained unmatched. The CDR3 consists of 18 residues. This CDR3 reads CASSLRDTGVGSINEQFF. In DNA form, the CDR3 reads TGTGCCAGCAGCTTAAGGGATACAGGGGTTGGTTCTATCAATGAGCAGTTCTTC.

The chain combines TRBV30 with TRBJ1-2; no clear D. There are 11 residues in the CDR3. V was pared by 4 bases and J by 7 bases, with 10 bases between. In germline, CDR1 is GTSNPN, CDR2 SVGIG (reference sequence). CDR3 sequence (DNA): TGTGCCTGGATGGGAGGCTCTGGCTACACCTTC. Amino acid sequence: CAWMGGSGYTF.

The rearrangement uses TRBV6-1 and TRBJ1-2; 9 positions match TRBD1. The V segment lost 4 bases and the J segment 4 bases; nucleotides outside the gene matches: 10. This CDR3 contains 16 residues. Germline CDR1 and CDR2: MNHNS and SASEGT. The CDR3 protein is CASSADRDRDLYGYTF. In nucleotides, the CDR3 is TGTGCCAGCAGTGCGGACCGGGACAGGGACCTCTATGGCTACACCTTC.

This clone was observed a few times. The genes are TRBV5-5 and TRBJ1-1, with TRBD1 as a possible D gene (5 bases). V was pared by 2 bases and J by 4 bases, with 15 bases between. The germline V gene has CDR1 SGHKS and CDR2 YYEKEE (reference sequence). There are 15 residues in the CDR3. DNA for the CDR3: TGTGCCAGCAGCTTAACGCAGGGATGGGGCACTGAAGCTTTCTTT. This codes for CASSLTQGWGTEAFF.

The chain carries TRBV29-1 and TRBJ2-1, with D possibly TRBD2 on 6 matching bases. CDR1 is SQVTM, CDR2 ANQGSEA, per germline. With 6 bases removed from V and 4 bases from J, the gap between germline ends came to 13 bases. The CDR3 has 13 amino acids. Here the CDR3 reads CSVRDSQYNEQFF. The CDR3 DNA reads TGCAGCGTCCGGGACTCACAGTACAATGAGCAGTTCTTC.